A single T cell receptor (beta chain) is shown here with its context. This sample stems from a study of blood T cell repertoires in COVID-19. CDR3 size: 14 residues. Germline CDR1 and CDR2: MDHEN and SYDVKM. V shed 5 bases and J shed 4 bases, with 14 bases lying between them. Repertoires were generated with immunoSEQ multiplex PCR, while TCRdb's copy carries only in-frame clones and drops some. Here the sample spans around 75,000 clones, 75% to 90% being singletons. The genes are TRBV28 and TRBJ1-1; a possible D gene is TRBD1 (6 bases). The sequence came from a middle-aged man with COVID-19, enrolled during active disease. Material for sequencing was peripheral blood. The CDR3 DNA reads TGTGCCAGCAGTATCACAGGGTCGGGCACTGAAGCTTTCTTT. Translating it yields CASSITGSGTEAFF.